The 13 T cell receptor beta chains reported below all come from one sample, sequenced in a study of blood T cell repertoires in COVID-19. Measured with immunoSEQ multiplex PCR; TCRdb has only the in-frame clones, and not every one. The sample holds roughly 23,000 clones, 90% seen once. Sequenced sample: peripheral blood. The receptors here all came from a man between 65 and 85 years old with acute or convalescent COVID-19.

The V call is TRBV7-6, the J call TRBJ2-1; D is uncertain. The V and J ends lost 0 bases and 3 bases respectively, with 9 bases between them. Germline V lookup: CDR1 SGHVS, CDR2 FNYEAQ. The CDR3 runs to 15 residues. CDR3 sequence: CASSLAHTDYNEQFF. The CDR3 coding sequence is TGTGCCAGCAGCTTAGCCCATACAGACTACAATGAGCAGTTCTTC.

The CDR3 reads CASSLPGTGGRAEAFF. The CDR3 DNA is TGTGCCAGCAGCCTTCCCGGGACAGGGGGCCGGGCTGAAGCTTTCTTT. The chain combines TRBV3-1 (or the pseudogene TRBV3-2) with TRBJ1-1; 12 nucleotides align to TRBD1. Trimming removed 4 bases from V and 6 bases from J; junction bases left unmatched: 9. The CDR3 consists of 16 residues. CDR1 and CDR2 from the germline V gene are LGHDT and YNNKEL (reference sequence).

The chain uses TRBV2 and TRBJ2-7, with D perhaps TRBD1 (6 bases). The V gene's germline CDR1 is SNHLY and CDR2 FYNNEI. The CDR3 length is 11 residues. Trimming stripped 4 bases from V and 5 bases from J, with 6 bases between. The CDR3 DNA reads TGTGCCAGCAGTGGACAGGACGAGCAGTACTTC. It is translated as CASSGQDEQYF.

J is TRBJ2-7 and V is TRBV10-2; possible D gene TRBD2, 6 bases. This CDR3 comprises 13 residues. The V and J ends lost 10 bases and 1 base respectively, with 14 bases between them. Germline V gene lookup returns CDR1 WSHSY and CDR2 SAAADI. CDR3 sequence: CATRLSGSYEQYF. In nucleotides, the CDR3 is TGCGCCACCAGGCTTAGCGGTTCCTACGAGCAGTACTTC.

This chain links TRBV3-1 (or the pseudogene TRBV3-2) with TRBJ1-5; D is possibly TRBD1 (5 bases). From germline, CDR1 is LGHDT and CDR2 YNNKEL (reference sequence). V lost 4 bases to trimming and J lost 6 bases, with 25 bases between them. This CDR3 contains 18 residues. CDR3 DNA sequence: TGTGCCAGCAGCCGCGCCCACACCGGACAAGGGATGTGTCAGCCCCAGCATTTT. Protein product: CASSRAHTGQGMCQPQHF.

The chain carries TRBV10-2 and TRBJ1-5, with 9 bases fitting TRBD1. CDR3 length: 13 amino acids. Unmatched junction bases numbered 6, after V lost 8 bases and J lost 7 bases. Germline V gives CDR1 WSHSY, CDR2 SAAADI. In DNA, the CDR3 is TGCGCCAGCTGGACAGGGGCACGGCAGCCCCAGCATTTT. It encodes CASWTGARQPQHF.

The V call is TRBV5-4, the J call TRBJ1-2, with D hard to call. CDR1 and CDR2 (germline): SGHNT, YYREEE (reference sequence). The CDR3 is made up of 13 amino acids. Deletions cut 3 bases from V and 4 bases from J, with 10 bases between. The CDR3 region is CASSWGGLYGYTF. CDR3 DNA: TGTGCCAGCAGCTGGGGAGGGCTCTATGGCTACACCTTC. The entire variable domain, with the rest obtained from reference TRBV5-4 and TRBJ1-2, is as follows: ETGVTQSPTHLIKTRGQQVTLRCSSQSGHNTVSWYQQALGQGPQFIFQYYREEENGRGNFPPRFSGLQFPNYSSELNVNALELDDSALYLCASSWGGLYGYTFGSGTRLTVV.

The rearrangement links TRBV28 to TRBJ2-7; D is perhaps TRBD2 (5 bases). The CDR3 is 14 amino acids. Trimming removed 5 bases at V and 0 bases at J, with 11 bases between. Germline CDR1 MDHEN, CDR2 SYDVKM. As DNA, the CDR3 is TGTGCCAGCAGTCGCAGCGGAAGCTCCTACGAGCAGTACTTC. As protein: CASSRSGSSYEQYF.

The CDR3 DNA follows: TGTGCCAGCAGCTTGGAAGGGGTAGGGACAGATACGCAGTATTTT. This encodes CASSLEGVGTDTQYF. The chain joins TRBV5-5 to TRBJ2-3, with D possibly TRBD1 on 5 matching bases. The germline CDR1 and CDR2 sequences are SGHKS and YYEKEE (reference sequence). V gave up 0 bases and J gave up 3 bases, with 11 bases separating them. The CDR3 loop spans 15 amino acids.

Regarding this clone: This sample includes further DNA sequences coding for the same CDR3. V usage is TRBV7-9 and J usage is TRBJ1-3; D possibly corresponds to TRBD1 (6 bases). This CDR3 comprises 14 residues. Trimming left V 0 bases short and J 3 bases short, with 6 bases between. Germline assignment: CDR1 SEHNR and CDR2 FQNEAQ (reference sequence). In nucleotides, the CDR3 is TGTGCCAGCAGCTTAGCAGGGGGTGGAAACACCATATATTTT. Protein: CASSLAGGGNTIYF.

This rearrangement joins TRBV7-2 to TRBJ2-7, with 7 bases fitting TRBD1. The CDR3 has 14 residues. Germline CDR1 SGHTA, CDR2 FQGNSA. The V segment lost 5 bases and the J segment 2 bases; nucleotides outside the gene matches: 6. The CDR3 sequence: CASSPRTGAYEQYF. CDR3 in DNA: TGTGCCAGCAGCCCCCGGACAGGAGCCTACGAGCAGTACTTC. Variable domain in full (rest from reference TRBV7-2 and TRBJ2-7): GAGVSQSPSNKVTEKGKDVELRCDPISGHTALYWYRQSLGQGLEFLIYFQGNSAPDKSGLPSDRFSAERTGGSVSTLTIQRTQQEDSAVYLCASSPRTGAYEQYFGPGTRLTVT.

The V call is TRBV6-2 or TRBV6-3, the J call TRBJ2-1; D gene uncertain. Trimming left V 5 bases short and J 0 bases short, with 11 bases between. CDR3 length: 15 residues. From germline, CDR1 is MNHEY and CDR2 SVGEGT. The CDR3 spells CASSLLSSSYNEQFF. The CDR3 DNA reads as TGTGCCAGCAGTCTACTATCGAGCTCCTACAATGAGCAGTTCTTC.

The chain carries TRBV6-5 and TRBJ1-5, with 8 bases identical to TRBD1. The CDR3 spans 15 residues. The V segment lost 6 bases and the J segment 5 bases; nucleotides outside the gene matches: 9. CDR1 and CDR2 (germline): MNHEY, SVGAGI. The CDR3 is CASRETTGGHQPQHF. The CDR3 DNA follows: TGTGCCAGCAGAGAGACAACAGGGGGTCATCAGCCCCAGCATTTT.